Listed below are T cell receptor beta chains from one sample, sequenced in a study of patients and donors after allogeneic stem cell transplantation. MiXCR was run by TCRdb on the RT-PCR reads, yielding one entry per CDR3 protein. The repertoire holds some 880,000 distinct CDR3 sequences, with roughly 18% as singletons. Sequenced sample: blood, either unsorted or a sorted T cell fraction (not recorded which). Every receptor here comes from a human donor who was either an allogeneic HSCT recipient or a stem cell or donor lymphocyte infusion donor (not recorded which). It is not recorded whose cells these are; they may come from a transplant donor. CDR3s include the opening cysteine and the closing phenylalanine or tryptophan. Fields, in order: J gene, V gene, D gene, clone size, CDR3 DNA, CDR3 protein. A D gene is named only where the DNA matches it firmly. Where a row states a size, it is once, few, many or the class of an expanded clone; other rows omit it.

J gene: TRBJ1-6
V gene: TRBV28
D gene: TRBD1
clone size: .
CDR3 DNA: TGTGCCAGCAGTCCGTCGACAGGGAGGGATTCACCCCTCCACTTT
CDR3 protein: CASSPSTGRDSPLHF

J gene: TRBJ2-3
V gene: TRBV20-1
D gene: .
clone size: .
CDR3 DNA: TGCAGTGCTGAATGGGGGGGGGCCGTTTTAACAGATACGCAGTATTTT
CDR3 protein: CSAEWGGAVLTDTQYF

J gene: TRBJ1-5
V gene: TRBV2
D gene: .
clone size: few
CDR3 DNA: TGTGCCAGCCGGAGGACAGTTAGCAATCAGCCCCAGCATTTT
CDR3 protein: CASRRTVSNQPQHF

J gene: TRBJ2-7
V gene: TRBV3-1
D gene: .
clone size: many
CDR3 DNA: TGTGCCAGCAGCCAAGTTCTACAGACGTACGAGCAGTACTTC
CDR3 protein: CASSQVLQTYEQYF

J gene: TRBJ1-2
V gene: TRBV6-1
D gene: .
clone size: .
CDR3 DNA: TGTGCCAGCAGTGAAATCGGGGGCAGGGGACATGGCTACACCTTC
CDR3 protein: CASSEIGGRGHGYTF

J gene: TRBJ2-1
V gene: TRBV12-3/TRBV12-4
D gene: TRBD1
clone size: .
CDR3 DNA: TGTGCCAGCAGTCAACTCACAGGGGGCCGGATCGGGAATGAGCAGTTCTTC
CDR3 protein: CASSQLTGGRIGNEQFF

J gene: TRBJ2-7
V gene: TRBV5-1
D gene: TRBD1
clone size: .
CDR3 DNA: TGCGCCAGCAGCCCAGGACAGGGTTGGCACGAGCAGTACTTC
CDR3 protein: CASSPGQGWHEQYF

J gene: TRBJ2-1
V gene: TRBV20-1
D gene: .
clone size: few
CDR3 DNA: TGCAGTGCTAGTCGGAACGCCTACAATGAGCAGTTCTTC
CDR3 protein: CSASRNAYNEQFF

J gene: TRBJ2-7
V gene: TRBV6-5
D gene: TRBD1
clone size: .
CDR3 DNA: TGTGCCAGCAGTTACTCGAGACAGGGGAACTACGAGCAGTACTTC
CDR3 protein: CASSYSRQGNYEQYF

J gene: TRBJ1-4
V gene: TRBV20-1
D gene: .
clone size: .
CDR3 DNA: TGCAGTGCTAGAAACCCTAGGGGGGTCGAGATCGAAAAACTGTTTTTT
CDR3 protein: CSARNPRGVEIEKLFF

J gene: TRBJ1-3
V gene: TRBV4-2
D gene: .
clone size: once
CDR3 DNA: TGTGCCAGCAGCCAAGATAGCACAGGGTCTGGAAACACCATATATTTT
CDR3 protein: CASSQDSTGSGNTIYF

J gene: TRBJ2-2
V gene: TRBV11-2
D gene: .
clone size: few
CDR3 DNA: TGTGCCAGCAGCCCACAGGTCCCCGGGGAGCTGTTTTTT
CDR3 protein: CASSPQVPGELFF

J gene: TRBJ1-6
V gene: TRBV4-3
D gene: TRBD1
clone size: few
CDR3 DNA: TGCGCCAGCAGCCAAGGGTTGACAGGGGCTAATAATTCACCCCTCCACTTT
CDR3 protein: CASSQGLTGANNSPLHF

J gene: TRBJ2-5
V gene: TRBV6-5
D gene: TRBD2
clone size: .
CDR3 DNA: TGTGCCAGCAGTTTGGCTAGCGGGGGGGCGGGGACCCAGTACTTC
CDR3 protein: CASSLASGGAGTQYF

J gene: TRBJ1-1
V gene: TRBV9
D gene: .
clone size: .
CDR3 DNA: TGTGCCAGCAGCGTAGAGGGGATTGGTACGGCTGAAGCTTTCTTT
CDR3 protein: CASSVEGIGTAEAFF

J gene: TRBJ1-4
V gene: TRBV2
D gene: .
clone size: .
CDR3 DNA: TGTGCCAGTCGGACGGCTTCAACTAATGAAAAACTGTTTTTT
CDR3 protein: CASRTASTNEKLFF

J gene: TRBJ2-7
V gene: TRBV6-2/TRBV6-3
D gene: TRBD2
clone size: few
CDR3 DNA: TGTGCCAGCAGACCCGGGGGGAAGTACGAGCAGTACTTC
CDR3 protein: CASRPGGKYEQYF

J gene: TRBJ1-2
V gene: TRBV7-2
D gene: TRBD1
clone size: few
CDR3 DNA: TGTGCCAGCAGCCTCAGGACAGGGGGCGCGATGAGGAATGGCTACACCTTC
CDR3 protein: CASSLRTGGAMRNGYTF

J gene: TRBJ2-5
V gene: TRBV5-1
D gene: .
clone size: .
CDR3 DNA: TGCGCCAGCAGCTTACCAGGGTTCAGGGAGACCCAGTACTTC
CDR3 protein: CASSLPGFRETQYF

J gene: TRBJ2-1
V gene: TRBV9
D gene: .
clone size: few
CDR3 DNA: TGTGCCAGCAGCGCGCTCCCAAATGAGCAGTTCTTC
CDR3 protein: CASSALPNEQFF

J gene: TRBJ2-3
V gene: TRBV5-1
D gene: .
clone size: few
CDR3 DNA: TGCGCCAGCAGCTTGGGGACGGCGGATAGCACAGATACGCAGTATTTT
CDR3 protein: CASSLGTADSTDTQYF

J gene: TRBJ2-1
V gene: TRBV12-3/TRBV12-4
D gene: .
clone size: .
CDR3 DNA: TGTGCCAGCACCCTGAGAAATGAGCAGTTCTTC
CDR3 protein: CASTLRNEQFF

J gene: TRBJ2-2
V gene: TRBV14
D gene: .
clone size: few
CDR3 DNA: TGTGCCAGCAGCCAAGATTTCTCTGAGTCAGGTTCGAACACCGGGGAGCTGTTTTTT
CDR3 protein: CASSQDFSESGSNTGELFF

J gene: TRBJ2-5
V gene: TRBV24-1
D gene: TRBD1
clone size: few
CDR3 DNA: TGTGCCACCAGTGAGTCCGGGACAGGGTGGGAGACCCAGTACTTC
CDR3 protein: CATSESGTGWETQYF

J gene: TRBJ2-3
V gene: TRBV6-5
D gene: .
clone size: .
CDR3 DNA: TGTGCCAGCAGTTACTCGGTCGGTCCCGATACGCAGTATTTT
CDR3 protein: CASSYSVGPDTQYF

J gene: TRBJ2-6
V gene: TRBV5-1
D gene: .
clone size: few
CDR3 DNA: TGCGCCAGCAGCCCGTGGACAGCAAGAACTACTGGGGCCAACGTCCTGACTTTC
CDR3 protein: CASSPWTARTTGANVLTF

J gene: TRBJ2-3
V gene: TRBV5-1
D gene: TRBD1
clone size: .
CDR3 DNA: TGCGCCAGCAGCTTGCGGGACAGGGGAGTGGATACGCAGTATTTT
CDR3 protein: CASSLRDRGVDTQYF

J gene: TRBJ1-1
V gene: TRBV12-3/TRBV12-4
D gene: .
clone size: many
CDR3 DNA: TGTGCCAGCAGTTGGGAGGCGAAGAACACTGAAGCTTTCTTT
CDR3 protein: CASSWEAKNTEAFF

J gene: TRBJ2-7
V gene: TRBV4-2
D gene: .
clone size: .
CDR3 DNA: TGTGCCAGCAGCATCCCGAGGGGAACGTCTTACGAGCAGTACTTC
CDR3 protein: CASSIPRGTSYEQYF

J gene: TRBJ2-3
V gene: TRBV6-1
D gene: .
clone size: few
CDR3 DNA: TGTGCCAGCAGTGCTGGCGGTTCGATAACAGATACGCAGTATTTT
CDR3 protein: CASSAGGSITDTQYF

J gene: TRBJ2-7
V gene: TRBV7-9
D gene: .
clone size: .
CDR3 DNA: TGTGCCAGCAGCGCCAGGGGGGGGCCCCCGGAGCAGTACTTC
CDR3 protein: CASSARGGPPEQYF

J gene: TRBJ1-5
V gene: TRBV14
D gene: .
clone size: few
CDR3 DNA: TGTGCCAGCAGCCAAGTCGTGTCACCGGGGGATTTGGCCCAGCATTTT
CDR3 protein: CASSQVVSPGDLAQHF

J gene: TRBJ2-7
V gene: TRBV30
D gene: .
clone size: .
CDR3 DNA: TGTGCCTGGAGTGTCCGGAGTGTCGACAGGATCTCTTACGAGCAGTACTTC
CDR3 protein: CAWSVRSVDRISYEQYF

J gene: TRBJ2-6
V gene: TRBV12-3/TRBV12-4
D gene: .
clone size: few
CDR3 DNA: TGTGCCACCAACTCTGGGGCCAACGTCCTGACTTTC
CDR3 protein: CATNSGANVLTF

J gene: TRBJ2-1
V gene: TRBV29-1
D gene: .
clone size: .
CDR3 DNA: TGCAGCGTTGAAGATCGGGGGGCTGCTAGCCTCCCTGAGCAGTTCTTC
CDR3 protein: CSVEDRGAASLPEQFF

J gene: TRBJ1-2
V gene: TRBV6-6
D gene: .
clone size: few
CDR3 DNA: TGTGCCAGCAGGACCGACGGCTATGGCTACACCTTC
CDR3 protein: CASRTDGYGYTF

J gene: TRBJ2-1
V gene: TRBV12-3/TRBV12-4
D gene: .
clone size: .
CDR3 DNA: TGTGCCAGCTGCGGACAGAGTCCGTACAATGAGCAGTTCTTC
CDR3 protein: CASCGQSPYNEQFF

J gene: TRBJ2-7
V gene: TRBV5-1
D gene: TRBD2
clone size: .
CDR3 DNA: TGCGCCAGCAGCACCGACGGGACTAGCGGGAGGGCTGGCTACTTC
CDR3 protein: CASSTDGTSGRAGYF

J gene: TRBJ2-7
V gene: TRBV7-2
D gene: .
clone size: .
CDR3 DNA: TGTGCCAGCAGCCCTACTCCTGGGACCCTCCGGCAGTACTTC
CDR3 protein: CASSPTPGTLRQYF

J gene: TRBJ1-6
V gene: TRBV25-1
D gene: .
clone size: few
CDR3 DNA: TGTGCCAGCATAGGAAGCGACTATAATTCACCCCTCCACTTT
CDR3 protein: CASIGSDYNSPLHF

J gene: TRBJ2-4
V gene: TRBV15
D gene: .
clone size: few
CDR3 DNA: TGTGCCACCAGCAGAGAGTGGGGGAGGGGGCTTGTAGCCAAAAACATTCAGTACTTC
CDR3 protein: CATSREWGRGLVAKNIQYF

J gene: TRBJ1-1
V gene: TRBV6-1
D gene: TRBD1
clone size: many
CDR3 DNA: TGTGCCAGCAGTACACGGACAGGAATGAACACTGAAGCTTTCTTT
CDR3 protein: CASSTRTGMNTEAFF

J gene: TRBJ1-5
V gene: TRBV3-1
D gene: .
clone size: .
CDR3 DNA: TGTGCCAGCAGCCAGGACACATATAGCAATCAGCCCCAGCATTTT
CDR3 protein: CASSQDTYSNQPQHF

J gene: TRBJ2-3
V gene: TRBV11-1
D gene: TRBD2
clone size: .
CDR3 DNA: TGTGCCAGCAGCACCGGGACTAGCGGTTCCATTACGCAGTATTTT
CDR3 protein: CASSTGTSGSITQYF

J gene: TRBJ1-1
V gene: TRBV3-1
D gene: .
clone size: few
CDR3 DNA: TGTGCCAGCAGCCCCTCAAACAACAGGTCAAAACATGAAGCTTTCTTT
CDR3 protein: CASSPSNNRSKHEAFF